These 8 T cell receptor beta chains share one sample of origin, sequenced in a study of regulatory T cells in long-lasting Graves disease (dated by TCRdb to about 2021). The library was generated by multiplex PCR. The sequencing machine was an Illumina HiSeq 4000. CDR3 regions were amplified by Arm-PCR with iRepertoire HTBI primers to construct TCR beta libraries. The public sequencing data were trimmed at Q25 with fastp and processed into clonotypes with MiXCR by TCRdb, which kept only in-frame beta chains. Rows with one shared CDR3 protein collapse into an entry with the most common genes and DNA. The sample profile shows around 330,000 distinct CDR3 sequences; 15% to 20% of them were found once. More than 30% of the sample comes from the top ten. According to the study, the label for this sample's time point signals: newly diagnosed GD, antithyroid drugs for less than 3 months. For both TCR sequencing and RNA sequencing, RNA was extracted from PBMCs using TRIzol.

The sequencing here drew on peripheral blood mononuclear cells (PBMCs), taken at new diagnosis, from a patient treated with antithyroid drugs. The receptors here all came from a female donor with Graves disease.

As to this clonotype: With a much larger clone just one base away, this may be a read error. This chain joins TRBV28 and TRBJ2-7; 7 bases map to TRBD1. V was pared by 6 bases and J by 8 bases, with 4 bases of the junction left unmatched. Germline V gene data show CDR1 as MDHEN and CDR2 as SYDVKM. The CDR3 has 11 amino acids. The CDR3, as DNA: TGTGCCAGCAGCCAGGGGGTGAAGCAGTACTTC. It codes for CASSQGVKQYF.

This clonotype has a handful of counts. The CDR3 sequence: CTFSSGDTQYF. In nucleotides, the CDR3 is TGCACATTTTCTAGCGGCGATACGCAGTATTTT. The rearrangement joins TRBV29-1 to TRBJ2-3; 7 bases agree with TRBD2. The CDR3 spans 11 residues. From germline, CDR1 is SQVTM and CDR2 ANQGSEA.

This rearrangement joins TRBV7-2 to TRBJ2-7, with D hard to call. In germline, CDR1 is SGHTA, CDR2 FQGNSA. V was cut by 1 base and J by 6 bases, with 10 bases left in between. CDR3 length: 13 amino acids. The CDR3 DNA is TGTGCCAGCAGCTTAGTACGAAACCTCGAGCAGTACTTC. As protein: CASSLVRNLEQYF.

This clonotype was recorded at least ten times. This chain uses TRBV5-1 with TRBJ1-1; D uncertain. The length of the CDR3 is 13 residues. V gave up 7 bases and J gave up 0 bases, with 10 bases separating them. The germline V gene has CDR1 SGHRS and CDR2 YFSETQ. The CDR3 sequence is CASHVGLNTEAFF. Here the CDR3 DNA reads TGCGCCAGCCATGTCGGACTGAACACTGAAGCTTTCTTT.

The chain is built from TRBV27 and TRBJ1-1; maybe TRBD1 (6 bases). Deletions cut 4 bases from V and 1 base from J, with 16 bases between. CDR3 length equals 16 residues. Germline lookup yields CDR1 MNHEY and CDR2 SMNVEV (reference sequence). CDR3 region: CASSSFDGTQNTEAFF. In nucleotides, the CDR3 is TGTGCCAGCAGTTCATTTGACGGGACACAGAACACTGAAGCTTTCTTT.

Many counts were recorded for this clonotype. A much larger clone lies a single base off, so this may be a read error. The V and J genes are TRBV6-2 or TRBV6-3 and TRBJ2-3, with 7 bases that match TRBD2. V gave up 5 bases and J gave up 0 bases; unmatched junction bases: 5. Germline lookup yields CDR1 MNHEY and CDR2 SVGEGT. The length of the CDR3 is 15 residues. The CDR3, as DNA: TGTGCCAGCAGTGAAGTTAGCGGGAGCACAGATACGCAGTATTTT. It is translated as CASSEVSGSTDTQYF.

This clonotype showed up many times. The chain combines TRBV9 with TRBJ2-1, with TRBD2 matching over 9 bases. The germline V gene has CDR1 SGDLS and CDR2 YYNGEE. Trimming took 1 base from V and 8 from J; bases not matched to a gene: 7. The CDR3 has 15 amino acids. The CDR3 DNA reads TGTGCCAGCAGCGTATCTAGCGGGATAATATATGAGCAGTTCTTC. Its translation: CASSVSSGIIYEQFF.

This clonotype was seen repeatedly, ten times or more. The V gene is TRBV29-1, the J gene TRBJ1-5; tentative D call: TRBD1 (5 bases). Trimming removed 4 bases from V and 3 bases from J, with 10 bases in between. The CDR3 spans 13 residues. CDR1 and CDR2 (germline): SQVTM, ANQGSEA. CDR3: CSVGQTNNQPQHF. In nucleotides, the CDR3 is TGCAGCGTTGGACAGACCAACAATCAGCCCCAGCATTTT.